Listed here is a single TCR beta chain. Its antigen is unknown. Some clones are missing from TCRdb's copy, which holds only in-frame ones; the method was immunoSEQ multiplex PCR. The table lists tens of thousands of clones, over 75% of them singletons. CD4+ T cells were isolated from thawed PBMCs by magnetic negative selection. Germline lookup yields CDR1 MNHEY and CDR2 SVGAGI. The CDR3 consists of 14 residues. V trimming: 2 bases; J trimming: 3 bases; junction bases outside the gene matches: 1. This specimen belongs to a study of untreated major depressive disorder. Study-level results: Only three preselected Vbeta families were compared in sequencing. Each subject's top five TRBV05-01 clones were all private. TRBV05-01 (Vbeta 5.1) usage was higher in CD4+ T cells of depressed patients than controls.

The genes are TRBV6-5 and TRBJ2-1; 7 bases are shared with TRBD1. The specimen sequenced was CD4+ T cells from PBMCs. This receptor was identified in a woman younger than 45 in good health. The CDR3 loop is CASSYQGDYNEQFF. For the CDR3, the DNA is TGTGCCAGCAGTTACCAGGGGGACTACAATGAGCAGTTCTTC.